This entry features one T cell receptor (beta chain) sequence. The antigen is not known. Germline values: CDR1 MDHEN, CDR2 SYDVKM. Deletions cut 3 bases from V and 5 bases from J, with 11 bases between. This CDR3 is built from 15 residues. This entry is derived from a study of OX40 agonist ivuxolimab in advanced cancers. Study information: The treatment was a fully human IgG2 OX40 agonist, ivuxolimab. Head and neck, renal cell, melanoma or hepatocellular carcinoma were the cancers that dose-escalation patients had.

Repertoires were generated with immunoSEQ multiplex PCR, while TCRdb's copy carries only in-frame clones and drops some. Of fewer than 25,000 clones in the sample, roughly three quarters were seen once. Study-wide results and limits: CD4+ and CD8+ T cells in blood underwent clonal expansion by week 6 at 0.1 to 3.0 mg/kg. There were, on average, more expanded clones in CD8+ T cells than in CD4+.

The source of this sequence is an adult with an advanced solid tumor such as melanoma, head and neck, liver or kidney cancer. The rearrangement links TRBV28 to TRBJ1-6, with a weak D call TRBD1 (5 bases). The sample was CD4+ or CD8+ T cells sorted from blood, taken in a trial of the OX40 agonist ivuxolimab. The DNA for the CDR3 is TGTGCCAGCAGTTTTCGGGGCGCGAATAATTCACCCCTCCACTTT. The encoded protein is CASSFRGANNSPLHF.